The rows below give T cell receptor beta chains drawn from one sample of a study of OX40 agonist ivuxolimab in advanced cancers. Clones were read by immunoSEQ multiplex PCR, and TCRdb kept only the in-frame ones, dropping some. The data contain 35,000 to 55,000 clones, about 93% of them singletons. Specimen: CD4+ or CD8+ T cells sorted from blood, collected in a trial of the OX40 agonist ivuxolimab. These TCRs come from an adult with an advanced solid tumor such as melanoma, head and neck, liver or kidney cancer. The CDR3 runs from the conserved cysteine through the conserved F or W. A D gene is named only where the DNA matches it firmly. Clone size is not always given. Where it is, it says once, few, many or a class for expanded clones.

cdr3_nt	cdr3_aa	cdr3_length	d_call	j_call	clone_size	v_call
TGTGCCAGCAGCCCTCCGAGACTCCTCACTAGCACAGATACGCAGTATTTT	CASSPPRLLTSTDTQYF	17	.	TRBJ2-3	.	TRBV7-9
TGCGCCAGCAGCCAATATCAGGGGGCCAACGTCCTGACTTTC	CASSQYQGANVLTF	14	.	TRBJ2-6	.	TRBV4-3
TGTGCCAGCAGTCCACCCGGGACAGGGGTATTAGGGGGGGCCATATATTTT	CASSPPGTGVLGGAIYF	17	TRBD1	TRBJ1-3	.	TRBV25-1
TGTGCCAGCAGCTTAAAAGGCGGGAGGAGGGATACGCAGTATTTT	CASSLKGGRRDTQYF	15	TRBD2	TRBJ2-3	.	TRBV7-3
TGTGCCAGCAGCTTAGACAGGGGGAGCACAGATACGCAGTATTTT	CASSLDRGSTDTQYF	15	TRBD1	TRBJ2-3	.	TRBV7-9
TGCGCCAGCAGAAAGGGACAGGGCTTTTACACCGGGGAGCTGTTTTTT	CASRKGQGFYTGELFF	16	TRBD1	TRBJ2-2	.	TRBV5-1
TGCGCCAGCAGCTTGTGGGGGAGCAATCAGCCCCAGCATTTT	CASSLWGSNQPQHF	14	.	TRBJ1-5	.	TRBV5-1
TGTGCCAGCAGTCCCATATGGAGCTCCTACAATGAGCAGTTCTTC	CASSPIWSSYNEQFF	15	.	TRBJ2-1	.	TRBV27
TGCGCCAGCAGCGGGGGGTCGCATTACGAGCAGTACTTC	CASSGGSHYEQYF	13	.	TRBJ2-7	.	TRBV5-1
TGCAGCGTTGAACAGGGGATCTATGGCTACACCTTC	CSVEQGIYGYTF	12	.	TRBJ1-2	.	TRBV29-1
TGCGCCAGCAGCCAAGTTCTAGGCACCGGGGAGCTGTTTTTT	CASSQVLGTGELFF	14	.	TRBJ2-2	.	TRBV4-1
TGTGCCAGCAGCCAACGCGGGAGAGGGCCCCACTACGAGCAGTACTTC	CASSQRGRGPHYEQYF	16	TRBD2	TRBJ2-7	few	TRBV27
TGTGCCAGCAGCTTAGGGCGGGGGAGCAATCAGCCCCAGCATTTT	CASSLGRGSNQPQHF	15	.	TRBJ1-5	.	TRBV11-2
TGTGCCAGCAGCTTAGCGGGACCGAGCTCCTACGAGCAGTACTTC	CASSLAGPSSYEQYF	15	.	TRBJ2-7	.	TRBV7-2
TGCGCCAGCAGCCAGTGGGGGGAGACCCAGTACTTC	CASSQWGETQYF	12	.	TRBJ2-5	.	TRBV4-3
TGTGCCAGCAGTGACCAGGGTATGAACACTGAAGCTTTCTTT	CASSDQGMNTEAFF	14	.	TRBJ1-1	.	TRBV6-5
TGTGCCAGCAGTCGACGGACAGGGGGCAACGAGCAGTACTTC	CASSRRTGGNEQYF	14	TRBD1	TRBJ2-7	.	TRBV6-5
TGTGCCAGCAGCGTACGGGGGGAGACCCAGTACTTC	CASSVRGETQYF	12	.	TRBJ2-5	.	TRBV9
TGTGCCAGTAGTATAGGTGGGGAAGCCAAAAACATTCAGTACTTC	CASSIGGEAKNIQYF	15	.	TRBJ2-4	.	TRBV19
TGTGCCAGCAAAGGCGGGGAGCTGTTTTTT	CASKGGELFF	10	.	TRBJ2-2	.	TRBV7-9
TGTGCCAGCAGTTTATCCTGGGACAGGGGCCTTTACGAGCAGTACTTC	CASSLSWDRGLYEQYF	16	TRBD1	TRBJ2-7	.	TRBV27
TGCGCCAGCAGCTCCTGGACAGGGGGCGACGAGCAGTACTTC	CASSSWTGGDEQYF	14	TRBD1	TRBJ2-7	once	TRBV5-1
TGTGCCAGCAGCTTAACTAGCGGGGTTAGCACAGATACGCAGTATTTT	CASSLTSGVSTDTQYF	16	TRBD2	TRBJ2-3	.	TRBV13
TGTGCCAGCAGCGACGGGACCGTGCAAGAGACCCAGTACTTC	CASSDGTVQETQYF	14	.	TRBJ2-5	.	TRBV5-6
TGTGCCAGCAGCTTGGGGAGCTCTGGGGCCAACGTCCTGACTTTC	CASSLGSSGANVLTF	15	.	TRBJ2-6	once	TRBV7-9
TGTGCCAGAAGAAGATGTCCTCGGGGGCCTAGCGGGAGAAAAGAGACCCAGTACTTC	CARRRCPRGPSGRKETQYF	19	TRBD2	TRBJ2-5	.	TRBV5-3
TGTGCCAGCAGCCCCGTCGGGCTAGCGGGAGGGTACGAGCAGTACTTC	CASSPVGLAGGYEQYF	16	TRBD2	TRBJ2-7	.	TRBV9
TGTGCCAGCAATATCGCCGGGACAGGGGGCAACGAGCAGTACTTC	CASNIAGTGGNEQYF	15	TRBD1	TRBJ2-7	.	TRBV28
TGTGCCACCAGCAGAGCCAAACCTAGGAGCACAGATACGCAGTATTTT	CATSRAKPRSTDTQYF	16	.	TRBJ2-3	.	TRBV15